This note documents a single T cell receptor beta chain sequence. Its antigen is not identified. Single viable CD3+CD4+CD8-CD45RO+ cells were sorted as the memory CD4+ T cells. The length of the CDR3 is 15 residues. The V end lost 1 base, the J end lost 1 base, and 9 bases lay between the germline ends. Germline assignment: CDR1 SGHTA and CDR2 FQGNSA. This sample is drawn from a study of memory CD4+ T cells and cytomegalovirus serostatus. Study details: Healthy Belgian adult donors included several CMV-positive and more than 20 CMV-negative people.

Findings and limits, study-wide: CD4+ memory repertoires contained about 40% of the roughly 160 reported CMV TCRbeta sequences.

Per the original data handling: After removing out-of-frame reads, 2,204,828 distinct TCRbeta sequences remained. Method: immunoSEQ multiplex PCR; TCRdb's copy keeps in-frame clones and lacks some. V and J calls plus clone size are reproduced from that table; the DNA served to infer D and trimming. The data show about 44,000 clones, around three quarters seen once. The specimen was memory CD4+ T cells from blood. This chain links TRBV7-2 with TRBJ2-3; D is uncertain. This TCR was recovered from an adult in good health and CMV-seronegative. In DNA form, the CDR3 reads TGTGCCAGCAGCTTAGGGGGTTCGGGCACAGATACGCAGTATTTT. Encoded protein: CASSLGGSGTDTQYF.